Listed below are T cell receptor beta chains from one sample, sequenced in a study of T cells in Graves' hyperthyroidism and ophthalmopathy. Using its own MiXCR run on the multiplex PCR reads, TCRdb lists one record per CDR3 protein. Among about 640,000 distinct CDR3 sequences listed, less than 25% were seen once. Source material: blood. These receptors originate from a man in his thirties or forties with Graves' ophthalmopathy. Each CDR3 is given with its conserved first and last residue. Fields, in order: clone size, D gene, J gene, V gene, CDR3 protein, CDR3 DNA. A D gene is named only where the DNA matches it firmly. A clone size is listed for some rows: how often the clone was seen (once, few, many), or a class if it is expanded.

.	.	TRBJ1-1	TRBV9	CASSVGAGFNTEAFF	TGTGCCAGCAGCGTAGGTGCGGGGTTTAACACTGAAGCTTTCTTT
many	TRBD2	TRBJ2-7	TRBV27	CASSSLAGVVHEQYF	TGTGCCAGCAGTTCGCTAGCGGGAGTCGTGCACGAGCAGTACTTC
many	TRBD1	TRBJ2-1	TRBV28	CASSPLGTGDYNEQFF	TGTGCCAGCAGTCCACTAGGGACAGGAGACTACAATGAGCAGTTCTTC
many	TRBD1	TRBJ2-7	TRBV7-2	CASSPTGGSLYEQYF	TGTGCCAGCAGCCCCACAGGGGGATCCCTCTACGAGCAGTACTTC
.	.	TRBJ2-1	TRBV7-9	CASSFSNEYNEQFF	TGTGCCAGCAGCTTCAGCAACGAGTACAATGAGCAGTTCTTC
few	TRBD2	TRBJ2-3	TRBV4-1	CASSHGTSGGDTQYF	TGCGCCAGCAGCCACGGGACTAGCGGGGGGGATACGCAGTATTTT
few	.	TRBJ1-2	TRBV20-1	CSALWGPYGYTF	TGCAGTGCGTTGTGGGGGCCTTATGGCTACACCTTC
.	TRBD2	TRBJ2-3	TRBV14	CASRPRLAGVRDTQYF	TGTGCCAGCAGGCCCCGGCTAGCGGGAGTGAGGGATACGCAGTATTTT
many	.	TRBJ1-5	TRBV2	CASSKDVVGPQHF	TGTGCCAGCAGTAAGGACGTAGTAGGGCCCCAGCATTTT
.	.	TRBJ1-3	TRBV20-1	CGARETRVGNTIYF	TGCGGTGCTAGAGAAACCCGGGTCGGAAACACCATATATTTT
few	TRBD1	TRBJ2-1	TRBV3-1	CASSPRDRPTGEQFF	TGTGCCAGCAGCCCCCGGGACAGGCCCACGGGTGAGCAGTTCTTC
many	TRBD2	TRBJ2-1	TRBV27	CASSNMGLAGVHSYNEQFF	TGTGCCAGCAGTAACATGGGACTAGCGGGAGTACACTCCTACAATGAGCAGTTCTTC
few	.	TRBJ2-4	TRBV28	CASRPRWDNIQYF	TGTGCCAGCAGGCCAAGATGGGATAACATTCAGTACTTC
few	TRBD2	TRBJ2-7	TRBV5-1	CASSLGLAGSNEQYF	TGCGCCAGCAGCTTGGGACTAGCGGGCTCTAATGAGCAGTACTTC
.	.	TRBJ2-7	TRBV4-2	CASSQVQRESYEQYF	TGTGCCAGCAGCCAAGTACAGAGAGAGAGTTACGAGCAGTACTTC
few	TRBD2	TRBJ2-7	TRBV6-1	CASSASGRLTYEQYF	TGTGCCAGCAGTGCTAGCGGCCGTTTAACCTACGAGCAGTACTTC
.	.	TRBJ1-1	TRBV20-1	CSASFLGRTLEAFF	TGCAGTGCTAGCTTTCTGGGCCGGACACTGGAAGCTTTCTTT
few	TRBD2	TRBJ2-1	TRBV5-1	CASSAPTSGKVLSYNEQFF	TGCGCCAGCAGCGCTCCGACTAGCGGGAAGGTCTTGTCCTACAATGAGCAGTTCTTC
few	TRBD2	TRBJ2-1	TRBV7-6	CASSFSSGRALDEQFF	TGTGCCAGCAGTTTTTCTAGCGGGAGGGCCTTAGATGAGCAGTTCTTC
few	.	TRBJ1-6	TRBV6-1	CASSPLLALDSPLHF	TGTGCCAGCAGTCCTCTCCTGGCGCTGGATTCACCCCTCCACTTT
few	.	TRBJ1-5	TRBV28	CASSLYDSNQPQHF	TGTGCCAGCAGTCTTTATGATAGCAATCAGCCCCAGCATTTT
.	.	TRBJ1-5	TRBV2	CASSLLGRPQHF	TGTGCCAGCAGTTTATTGGGTCGGCCCCAGCATTTT
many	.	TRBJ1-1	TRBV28	CASSLSGQGGTEAFF	TGTGCCAGCAGTTTATCAGGACAAGGCGGCACTGAAGCTTTCTTT
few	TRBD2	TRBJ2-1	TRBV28	CASENQAGGGGNEQFF	TGTGCCAGCGAAAACCAAGCGGGAGGAGGGGGCAATGAGCAGTTCTTC
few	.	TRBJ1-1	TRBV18	CASSPPGRAAEAFF	TGTGCCAGCTCACCCCCGGGCAGGGCGGCTGAAGCTTTCTTT